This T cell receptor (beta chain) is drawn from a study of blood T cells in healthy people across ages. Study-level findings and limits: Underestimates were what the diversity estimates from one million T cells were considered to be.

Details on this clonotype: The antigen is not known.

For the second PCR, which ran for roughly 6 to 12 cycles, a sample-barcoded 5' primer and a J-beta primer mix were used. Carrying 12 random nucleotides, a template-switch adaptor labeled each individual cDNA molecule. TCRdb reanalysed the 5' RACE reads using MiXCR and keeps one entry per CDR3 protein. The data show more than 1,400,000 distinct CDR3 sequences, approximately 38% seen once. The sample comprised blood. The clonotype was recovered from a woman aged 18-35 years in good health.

CDR3 residues: CSARYGSSYNEQFF. Here the CDR3 DNA reads TGCAGTGCTAGATACGGGAGCTCCTACAATGAGCAGTTCTTC. The J gene is TRBJ2-1, the V gene TRBV20-1; TRBD2 might be the D (6 bases). This CDR3 spans 14 amino acids. Germline-derived CDR1 and CDR2 are DFQATT and SNEGSKA (reference sequence). Trimming took off 2 bases at V and 0 bases at J, with 8 bases between the two ends.